This T cell receptor (beta chain) came from a study of CD8 T cells in ankylosing spondylitis. Of note for this clonotype: Its antigen is not known.

Each TCR beta library was made by quantitative 5'-RACE that incorporated molecular barcodes. From the 5' RACE reads, TCRdb called clonotypes with MiXCR, one entry per CDR3 protein. The sample has 200,000 to 250,000 distinct CDR3 sequences; about 7.3% are singletons. Study outcomes and limitations: Past research had described some motif variants in reactive arthritis synovial fluid and blood. There was reportedly significant enrichment of clones that were disease-linked in matched ankylosing spondylitis synovial fluid. Disease-linked clones were found to be CD8+ and relatively rare in peripheral blood. There was a TCR beta motif, made of fewer than 10 highly homologous variants, that appeared characteristic of ankylosing spondylitis blood.

The TCR sequence derives from a male donor with ankylosing spondylitis. The sequenced sample was blood, either unsorted or a sorted T cell fraction (not recorded which).

The CDR3 sequence is CASGRQGQPQHF. CDR3 nucleotide sequence: TGTGCCAGCGGAAGGCAGGGGCAGCCCCAGCATTTT. The gene calls are TRBV6-5 and TRBJ1-5; a possible D gene is TRBD1 (6 bases). The CDR3 has 12 amino acids. V lost 8 bases and J lost 7, with 12 bases in between. Germline V gene sequence: CDR1 MNHEY, CDR2 SVGAGI.